This passage covers 5 T cell receptor beta chains from one sample sequenced in a study of patients and donors after allogeneic stem cell transplantation. From the RT-PCR reads, TCRdb called clonotypes with MiXCR, one entry per CDR3 protein. The sample lists about a million distinct CDR3 sequences; roughly 18% were seen once. Sequenced sample: blood, either unsorted or a sorted T cell fraction (not recorded which). The receptor source for this set is a human donor who was either an allogeneic HSCT recipient or a stem cell or donor lymphocyte infusion donor (not recorded which). It is not recorded whose cells these are; they may come from a transplant donor.

The rearrangement links TRBV9 to TRBJ2-7, with 7 bases fitting TRBD2. The germline CDR1 and CDR2 sequences are SGDLS and YYNGEE. The CDR3 runs 15 residues. Losses at the gene ends were 0 bases for V and 4 bases for J; bases not matched to a gene: 7. The CDR3: CASSVADGRKYEQYF. The CDR3 bases are TGTGCCAGCAGCGTAGCAGACGGGAGGAAGTACGAGCAGTACTTC.

The chain couples TRBV9 to TRBJ2-5, with TRBD2 matching 9 bases. Germline trimming cut 2 bases from V and 2 bases from J; bases unmatched to any gene: 4. CDR1 is SGDLS, CDR2 YYNGEE, per germline. This CDR3 contains 15 residues. The CDR3 DNA reads TGTGCCAGCAGCGTGGGACTAGCCGAACAAGAGACCCAGTACTTC. The encoded protein is CASSVGLAEQETQYF.

This chain connects TRBV5-1 to TRBJ2-1; TRBD2 aligns across 10 bases. The CDR3 consists of 15 residues. The V and J ends lost 6 bases and 8 bases, in that order; junction bases with no gene match: 11. The germline V gene has CDR1 SGHRS and CDR2 YFSETQ. The CDR3 DNA reads TGCGCCAGCAAAGGTCTAGCGGGAGTTGCGGATGAGCAGTTCTTC. Translating gives CASKGLAGVADEQFF.

There are a few counts of this clonotype. CDR3 coding DNA: TGTGCCAGCACCCGACTAGCGGGAATCCTTAGGGGTACGCAGTATTTT. This translates into CASTRLAGILRGTQYF. The rearrangement uses TRBV7-2 and TRBJ2-3; TRBD2 aligns across 11 bases. Germline lookup yields CDR1 SGHTA and CDR2 FQGNSA. V lost 7 bases, J lost 8 bases, and 14 bases stayed unmatched. The CDR3 contains 16 residues. Variable domain in full (rest from reference TRBV7-2 and TRBJ2-3): GAGVSQSPSNKVTEKGKDVELRCDPISGHTALYWYRQSLGQGLEFLIYFQGNSAPDKSGLPSDRFSAERTGGSVSTLTIQRTQQEDSAVYLCASTRLAGILRGTQYFGPGTRLTVL.

This clonotype was detected a few times. The chain employs TRBV7-6 and TRBJ2-7; D is possibly TRBD1 (6 bases). The CDR3 length is 12 residues. V gave up 6 bases and J gave up 5 bases, with 11 bases separating them. Germline V gene sequence: CDR1 SGHVS, CDR2 FNYEAQ. CDR3 bases: TGTGCCAGCAGTATCAACAGGGACGAGCAGTACTTC. It specifies CASSINRDEQYF. Variable domain in full (rest from reference TRBV7-6 and TRBJ2-7): GAGVSQSPRYKVTKRGQDVALRCDPISGHVSLYWYRQALGQGPEFLTYFNYEAQQDKSGLPNDRFSAERPEGSISTLTIQRTEQRDSAMYRCASSINRDEQYFGPGTRLTVT.